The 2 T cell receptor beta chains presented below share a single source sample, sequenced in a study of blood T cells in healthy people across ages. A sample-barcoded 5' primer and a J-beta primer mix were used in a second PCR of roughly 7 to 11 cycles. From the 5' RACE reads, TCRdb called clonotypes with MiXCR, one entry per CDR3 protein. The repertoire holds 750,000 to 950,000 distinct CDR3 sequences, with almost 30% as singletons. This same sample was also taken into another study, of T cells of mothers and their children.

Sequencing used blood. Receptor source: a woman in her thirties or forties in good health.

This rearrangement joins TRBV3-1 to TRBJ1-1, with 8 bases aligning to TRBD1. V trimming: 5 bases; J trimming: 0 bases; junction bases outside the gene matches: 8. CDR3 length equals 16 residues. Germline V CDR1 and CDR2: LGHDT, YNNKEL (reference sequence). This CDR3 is CASSTRTGTLNTEAFF. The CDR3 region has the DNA TGTGCCAGCAGCACGAGGACAGGGACCTTGAACACTGAAGCTTTCTTT.

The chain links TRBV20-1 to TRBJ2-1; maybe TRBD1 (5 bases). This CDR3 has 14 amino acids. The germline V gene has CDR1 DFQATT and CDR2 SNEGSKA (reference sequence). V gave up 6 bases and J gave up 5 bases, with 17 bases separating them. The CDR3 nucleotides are TGCAGTGCAATAGACAGTACCAGAAACAATGAGCAGTTCTTC. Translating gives CSAIDSTRNNEQFF.